This entry lists 3 T cell receptor beta chains sequenced from one sample in a study of blood T cell repertoires in COVID-19. Data came from immunoSEQ multiplex PCR; TCRdb stores just in-frame clones and leaves some out. The sample lists 250,000 to 350,000 clones; roughly nine tenths were seen once. Sequences were obtained from peripheral blood. Receptors originate from a woman aged 40-49 years who had recovered from COVID-19.

V usage is TRBV29-1 and J usage is TRBJ2-3, with 16 bases lining up with TRBD2. The CDR3 contains 17 residues. Per germline, CDR1 SQVTM and CDR2 ANQGSEA. Unmatched junction bases numbered 6, after V lost 6 bases and J lost 0 bases. CDR3 DNA sequence: TGCAGCGTCGCCGGGACTAGCGGGAGGGCCAGCACAGATACGCAGTATTTT. Its protein is CSVAGTSGRASTDTQYF.

V gene TRBV9 combines with J gene TRBJ2-1, with D perhaps TRBD2 (5 bases). Germline V gives CDR1 SGDLS, CDR2 YYNGEE. The length of the CDR3 is 16 residues. The ends were cut back, 3 bases at V and 1 base at J, with 14 bases in the middle. The CDR3 DNA follows: TGTGCCAGCAGCGCCTTCTTTACGGGATCCTACAATGAGCAGTTCTTC. Translating gives CASSAFFTGSYNEQFF.

The rearrangement joins TRBV25-1 to TRBJ1-1, with a weak D call TRBD1 (6 bases). The CDR3 has 14 residues. CDR1 and CDR2 from the germline V gene are MGHDK and SYGVNS. The V end lost 3 bases, the J end lost 1 base, and 9 bases lay between the germline ends. The CDR3: CASSDHRENTEAFF. The CDR3 DNA reads TGTGCCAGCAGTGACCACAGGGAGAACACTGAAGCTTTCTTT.